These 4 T cell receptor beta chains were all obtained from the same sample, sequenced in a study of cytomegalovirus exposure and HLA in healthy donors (dated by TCRdb to 2016 to 2017). The library came from the immunoSEQ multiplex PCR assay. A mixture of 60 forward primers for TCR Vbeta segments and 13 reverse primers for TCR Jbeta segments was used in the multiplex PCR. TCRdb took over this immuneACCESS table, retaining in-frame rearrangements with V and J assigned. Such tables are incomplete; in checked studies, under half of the missing clones stem from an unresolved V gene, and the remainder is unexplained. Counted in this sample were under 250,000 clones; approximately 85% of them appeared once. The ten largest make up approximately 2.5% of the sample. Material for sequencing was PBMCs. All receptors derive from a woman between 40 and 55 years old in good health and CMV-seronegative.

In DNA, the CDR3 is TGTGCCAGCAAGCATCTAGCGGGAGTCTACGAGCAGTACTTC. Its translation: CASKHLAGVYEQYF. The chain uses TRBV6-5 and TRBJ2-7; TRBD2 matches at 10 bases. With V trimmed by 7 bases and J by 3 bases, 6 bases remained unmatched. The CDR3 consists of 14 residues. CDR1 MNHEY and CDR2 SVGAGI come from the germline V gene.

The V gene is TRBV10-3, the J gene TRBJ1-1; no firm D call. V was cut by 6 bases and J by 4 bases, with 9 bases left in between. The germline CDR1 and CDR2 sequences are ENHRY and SYGVKD. The CDR3 length is 12 residues. The chain's CDR3 is CAISTSGTEAFF. The CDR3 DNA sequence: TGTGCCATCAGCACGTCGGGCACTGAAGCTTTCTTT.

The CDR3 spells CASRASTGTYEQYF. CDR3 DNA: TGTGCCAGCAGAGCCTCGACAGGGACCTACGAGCAGTACTTC. The chain combines TRBV6-1 with TRBJ2-7, with 7 bases identical to TRBD1. Germline trimming cut 6 bases from V and 2 bases from J; bases unmatched to any gene: 7. The CDR3 totals 14 residues. CDR1 is MNHNS and CDR2 is SASEGT in the germline V gene.

This rearrangement joins TRBV5-4 to TRBJ1-5; D not resolved. V gave up 0 bases and J gave up 4 bases, with 11 bases separating them. CDR1 and CDR2 (germline): SGHNT, YYREEE (reference sequence). This CDR3 spans 15 amino acids. CDR3 sequence: CASSLDPTGNQPQHF. The CDR3 DNA reads as TGTGCCAGCAGCTTGGACCCGACGGGTAATCAGCCCCAGCATTTT.